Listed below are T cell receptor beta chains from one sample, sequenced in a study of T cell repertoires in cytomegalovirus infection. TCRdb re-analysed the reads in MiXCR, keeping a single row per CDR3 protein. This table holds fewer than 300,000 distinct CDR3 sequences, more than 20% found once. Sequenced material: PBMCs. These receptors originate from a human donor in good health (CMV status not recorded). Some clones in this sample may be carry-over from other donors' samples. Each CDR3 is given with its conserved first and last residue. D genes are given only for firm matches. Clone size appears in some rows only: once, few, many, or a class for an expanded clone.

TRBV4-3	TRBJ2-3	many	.	CASSRQETMDTQYF	TGCGCCAGCAGCAGACAGGAAACTATGGATACGCAGTATTTT
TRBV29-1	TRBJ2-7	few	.	CSVVSGVGGLYEQYF	TGCAGCGTTGTTTCAGGGGTCGGCGGGCTCTACGAGCAGTACTTC
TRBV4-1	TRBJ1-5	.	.	CASSQEGVADQPQHF	TGCGCCAGCAGCCAAGAGGGAGTCGCGGATCAGCCCCAGCATTTT
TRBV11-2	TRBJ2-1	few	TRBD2	CASSLDGASGPYNEQFF	TGTGCCAGCAGCTTAGATGGGGCTAGCGGTCCCTACAATGAGCAGTTCTTC
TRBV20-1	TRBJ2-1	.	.	CSARRTGGPYNEQFF	TGCAGTGCTAGAAGGACCGGGGGCCCCTACAATGAGCAGTTCTTC
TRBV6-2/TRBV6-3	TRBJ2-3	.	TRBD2	CASSYMTSGSFGTQYF	TGTGCCAGCAGTTATATGACTAGCGGGAGTTTTGGTACGCAGTATTTT
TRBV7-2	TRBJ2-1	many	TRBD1	CASSLQGADEQFF	TGTGCCAGCAGCCTTCAGGGGGCCGATGAGCAGTTCTTC
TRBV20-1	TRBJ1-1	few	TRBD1	CSARGQGAGETEAFF	TGCAGTGCTAGAGGTCAGGGGGCGGGAGAAACTGAAGCTTTCTTT
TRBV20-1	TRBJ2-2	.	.	CSARDFRELFF	TGCAGTGCTAGAGATTTCCGGGAGCTGTTTTTT
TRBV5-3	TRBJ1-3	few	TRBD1	CASSSAGTGASSGNTIYF	TGTGCCAGCAGCTCCGCCGGGACAGGGGCCAGCTCTGGAAACACCATATATTTT
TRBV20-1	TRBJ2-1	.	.	CSASAGGTRLYNEQFF	TGCAGTGCTAGTGCCGGGGGTACCAGGCTCTACAATGAGCAGTTCTTC
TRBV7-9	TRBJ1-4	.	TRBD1	CASSLGREDRLLFF	TGTGCCAGCAGCTTAGGAAGAGAGGACAGGTTGTTGTTTTTT
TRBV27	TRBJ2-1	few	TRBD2	CASSRWAGGDEQFF	TGTGCCAGCAGCCGATGGGCGGGGGGCGATGAGCAGTTCTTC
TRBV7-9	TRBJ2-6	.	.	CASSRGQGGVSGANVLTF	TGTGCCAGCAGCCGCGGACAGGGAGGGGTCTCTGGGGCCAACGTCCTGACTTTC
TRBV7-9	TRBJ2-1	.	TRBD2	CASSLFGTSNEQFF	TGTGCCAGCAGCTTATTTGGGACTAGCAATGAGCAGTTCTTC
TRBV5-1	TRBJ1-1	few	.	CASSPQGRSDTEAFF	TGCGCCAGCAGCCCACAGGGTCGGTCGGACACTGAAGCTTTCTTT
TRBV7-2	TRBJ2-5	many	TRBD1	CASSLSGTEETQYF	TGTGCCAGCAGCCTCTCCGGGACAGAGGAGACCCAGTACTTC
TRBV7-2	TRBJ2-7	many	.	CASSLEWGASYEQYF	TGTGCCAGCAGCTTAGAATGGGGGGCTTCCTACGAGCAGTACTTC
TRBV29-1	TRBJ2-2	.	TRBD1	CSVGQSNTGELFF	TGCAGCGTGGGACAGTCCAACACCGGGGAGCTGTTTTTT
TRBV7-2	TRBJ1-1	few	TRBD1	CASSSRGGDRASMNTEAFF	TGTGCCAGCAGCTCTAGAGGGGGGGACAGGGCATCTATGAACACTGAAGCTTTCTTT
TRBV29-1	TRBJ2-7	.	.	CSVVGRVSYEQYF	TGCAGCGTGGTGGGAAGAGTCTCCTACGAGCAGTACTTC
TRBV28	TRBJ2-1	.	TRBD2	CASSLPLSARQDLTWGLVGEQFF	TGTGCCAGCAGTTTACCCCTGTCCGCGAGGCAAGATCTGACCTGGGGACTAGTGGGGGAGCAGTTCTTC